This TCR beta chain was found in a study of OX40 agonist ivuxolimab in advanced cancers. Assay: immunoSEQ multiplex PCR; the TCRdb copy retains only in-frame clones and omits some. The repertoire holds around 60,000 clones, with around 83% as singletons. Study-level findings and limits: There was clonal expansion of CD4+ and CD8+ blood T cells by week 6 at 0.1 to 3.0 mg/kg.

Anyone with autoimmune disease history or systemic immunosuppression was excluded. To note about this clone: The antigen is unknown.

The germline CDR1 and CDR2 sequences are SGHDN and FVKESK. This CDR3 region has 13 residues. The V gene lost 1 base and the J gene lost 4 bases, with 7 bases spanning the gap. V and J are TRBV14 and TRBJ1-1; D not certain. The sample was CD4+ or CD8+ T cells sorted from blood, taken in a trial of the OX40 agonist ivuxolimab. The source is an adult with an advanced solid tumor such as melanoma, head and neck, liver or kidney cancer. CDR3 coding DNA: TGTGCCAGCAGCCAAGTTTCATTCACTGAAGCTTTCTTT. Its protein product is CASSQVSFTEAFF.